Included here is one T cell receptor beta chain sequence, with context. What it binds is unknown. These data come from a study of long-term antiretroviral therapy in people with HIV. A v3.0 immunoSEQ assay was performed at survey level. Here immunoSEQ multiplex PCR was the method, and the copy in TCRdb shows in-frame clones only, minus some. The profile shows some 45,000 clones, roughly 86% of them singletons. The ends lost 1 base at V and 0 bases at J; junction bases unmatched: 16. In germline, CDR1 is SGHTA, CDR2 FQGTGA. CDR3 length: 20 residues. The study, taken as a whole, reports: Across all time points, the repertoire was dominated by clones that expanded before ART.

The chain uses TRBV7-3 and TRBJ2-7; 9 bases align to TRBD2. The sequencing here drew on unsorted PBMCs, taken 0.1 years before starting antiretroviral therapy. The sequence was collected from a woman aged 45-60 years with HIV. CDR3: CASSLKRTGTSSMGSYEQYF. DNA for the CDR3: TGTGCCAGCAGCTTAAAACGGACGGGGACTAGCTCGATGGGCTCCTACGAGCAGTACTTC.